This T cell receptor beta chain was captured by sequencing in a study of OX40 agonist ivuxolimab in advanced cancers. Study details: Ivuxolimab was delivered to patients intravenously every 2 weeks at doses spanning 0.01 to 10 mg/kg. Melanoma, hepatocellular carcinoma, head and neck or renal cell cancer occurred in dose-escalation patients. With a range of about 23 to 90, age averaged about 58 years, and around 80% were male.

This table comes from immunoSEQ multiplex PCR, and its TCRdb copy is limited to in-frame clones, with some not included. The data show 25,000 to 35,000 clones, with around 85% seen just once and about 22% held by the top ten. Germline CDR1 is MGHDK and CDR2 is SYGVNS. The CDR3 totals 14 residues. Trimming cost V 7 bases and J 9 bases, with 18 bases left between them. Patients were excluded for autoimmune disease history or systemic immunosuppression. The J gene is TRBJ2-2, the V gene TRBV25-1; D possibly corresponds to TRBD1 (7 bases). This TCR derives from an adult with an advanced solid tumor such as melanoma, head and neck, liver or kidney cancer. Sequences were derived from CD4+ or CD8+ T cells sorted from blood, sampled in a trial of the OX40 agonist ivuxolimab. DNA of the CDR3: TGTGCCAGCACCGGAGGAGGGGGCTTCCGGGAGCTGTTTTTT. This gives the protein CASTGGGGFRELFF.